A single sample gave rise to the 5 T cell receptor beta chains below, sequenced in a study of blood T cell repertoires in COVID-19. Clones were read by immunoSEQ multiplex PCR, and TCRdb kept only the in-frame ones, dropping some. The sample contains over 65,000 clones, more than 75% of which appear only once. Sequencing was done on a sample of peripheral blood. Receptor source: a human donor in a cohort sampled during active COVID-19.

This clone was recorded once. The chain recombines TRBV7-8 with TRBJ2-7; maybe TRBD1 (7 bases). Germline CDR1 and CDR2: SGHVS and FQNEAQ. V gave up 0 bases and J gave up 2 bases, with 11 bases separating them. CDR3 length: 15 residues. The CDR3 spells CASSLAQGGPYEQYF. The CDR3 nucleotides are TGTGCCAGCAGCTTAGCGCAGGGGGGTCCCTACGAGCAGTACTTC.

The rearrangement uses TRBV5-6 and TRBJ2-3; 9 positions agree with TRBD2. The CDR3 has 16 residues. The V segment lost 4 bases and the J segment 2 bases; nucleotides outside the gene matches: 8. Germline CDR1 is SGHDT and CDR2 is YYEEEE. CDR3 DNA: TGTGCCAGCAGCCCCCCGGGACTAGCACTCACAGATACGCAGTATTTT. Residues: CASSPPGLALTDTQYF.

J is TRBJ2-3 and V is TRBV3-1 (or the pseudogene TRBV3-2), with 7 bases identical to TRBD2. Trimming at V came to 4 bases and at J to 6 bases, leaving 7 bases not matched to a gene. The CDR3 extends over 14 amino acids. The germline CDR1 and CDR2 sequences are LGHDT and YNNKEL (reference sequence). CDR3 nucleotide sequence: TGTGCCAGCAGCCTCGTCGGCGGGAGCGATACGCAGTATTTT. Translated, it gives CASSLVGGSDTQYF.

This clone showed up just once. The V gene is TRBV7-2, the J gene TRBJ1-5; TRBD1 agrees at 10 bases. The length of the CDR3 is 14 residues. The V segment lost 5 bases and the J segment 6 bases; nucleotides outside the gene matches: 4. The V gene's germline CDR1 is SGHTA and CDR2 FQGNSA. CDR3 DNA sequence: TGTGCCAGCAGCCTGACAGGGGGCTTTCAGCCCCAGCATTTT. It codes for CASSLTGGFQPQHF.

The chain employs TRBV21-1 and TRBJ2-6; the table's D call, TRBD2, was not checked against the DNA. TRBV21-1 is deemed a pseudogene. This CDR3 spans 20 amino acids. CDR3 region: CASSKSPKPMGGSGANVLTF. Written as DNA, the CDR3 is TGTGCCAGCAGCAAATCCCCAAAACCGATGGGAGGGAGCGGGGCCAACGTCCTGACTTTC.